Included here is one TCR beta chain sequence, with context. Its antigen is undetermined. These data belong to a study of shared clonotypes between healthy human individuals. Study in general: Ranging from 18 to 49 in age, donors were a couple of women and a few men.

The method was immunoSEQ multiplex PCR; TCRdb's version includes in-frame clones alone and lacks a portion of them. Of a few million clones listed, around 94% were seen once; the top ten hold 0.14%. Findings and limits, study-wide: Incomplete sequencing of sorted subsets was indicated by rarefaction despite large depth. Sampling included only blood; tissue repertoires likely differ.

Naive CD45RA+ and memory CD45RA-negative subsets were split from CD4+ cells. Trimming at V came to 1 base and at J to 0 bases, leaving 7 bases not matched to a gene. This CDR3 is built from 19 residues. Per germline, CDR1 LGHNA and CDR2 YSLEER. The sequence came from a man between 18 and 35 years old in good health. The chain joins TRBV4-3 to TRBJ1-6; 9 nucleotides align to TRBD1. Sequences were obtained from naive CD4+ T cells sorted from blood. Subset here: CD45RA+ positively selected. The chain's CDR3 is CASSQGWGTGSSYNSPLHF. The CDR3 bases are TGCGCCAGCAGCCAAGGCTGGGGGACAGGGAGCTCCTATAATTCACCCCTCCACTTT.